The source of this TCR beta chain is a study of blood T cell repertoires in COVID-19 (TCRdb year 2020). General notes on the study: Collaborator samples came from the United States, Italy and Spain and covered acute and convalescent phases of COVID-19. The dataset comprised deeply sampled blood TCRbeta repertoires from subjects exposed to, actively infected with, or recovered from COVID-19. Samples came from the ongoing ImmuneRACE study (first 160 participants) plus 1,254 subjects from 6 global collaborators. The material from the prospective study consisted of cDNA or gDNA derived from T cells, B-cell-depleted T cells, or PBMCs. Where available, HLA class I and class II types were taken from metadata supplied by the sample provider and were not determined by assay-based typing. Nearly every sample came with metadata listing a de-identified subject ID, COVID-19 status, age in years and sex. The repertoires were released in a freely available public database meant as a resource for research on the immune response to SARS-CoV-2. Results and caveats for the whole study, not just this receptor: The amount of clinical and demographic metadata varied by source and participant and was provided uncurated.

Inclusive of the bounding cysteine and phenylalanine, the CDR3 is 14 residues long. Left in the record is the CDR3 DNA by itself, 42 bases read in frame from the first base. The germline V gene encodes CDR1 KGHSH and CDR2 LQKENI. At the junction V is shortened by 2 bases and J by 1 base, with 8 bases in between. This clone is a singleton in its sample. The target of this receptor is not known. Base qualities were left out, and no much larger clone turns up one base away. TCRbeta CDR3 regions were amplified from genomic DNA by means of the immunoSEQ Assay, a bias-controlled multiplex PCR. Regarding the original processing steps: Nucleated cell counts per sample were estimated from amplification of reference gene primers within the assay. Sequence reads were collapsed and filtered to measure the absolute abundance of every unique TCRbeta CDR3 rearrangement. For each sample, productive Simpson clonality was calculated as the square root of Simpson's diversity index across productive rearrangements. In its TCRdb copy, this immuneACCESS table keeps in-frame sequences only and misses some clones. Where compared with another copy, unresolved V genes explain less than half of these, and the others have no known cause. For V, J and clone size, that table is used; D and trimming come from the DNA. The sample table lists roughly 200,000 clones, 87% of them with a count of one. 10% of the sample is in the top ten clones.

Participants in the prospective study were enrolled through a virtual design, were aged roughly 18 to 90 years, and lived in about two dozen United States geographic areas. In the prospective study, participants were assigned to cohorts based on the clinical history participants reported in a screening survey and a study questionnaire. Mobile phlebotomists in the prospective study collected whole blood, serum and a nasopharyngeal or oropharyngeal swab from every participant. Prospective study participants could optionally give additional blood draws and questionnaires over an approximately two-month period. Before DNA extraction, blood samples from the prospective study were shipped at room temperature or frozen.

The TCR originated in a man aged 18 to 30 with acute COVID-19. The chain was built from TRBV18 and TRBJ1-1; too little of a D gene remains to name it. Sequencing was carried out using PBMCs or T cells enriched from blood (not recorded which). The bases are TGTGCCAGCTCACCAGATGGCAGGAACACTGAAGCTTTCTTT. Its protein reads: CASSPDGRNTEAFF.